What follows is one T cell receptor (beta chain) and its context. This entry belongs to a study of cytomegalovirus exposure and HLA in healthy donors. The PCR contained 60 Vbeta and 13 Jbeta primers. Assay used: immunoSEQ multiplex PCR; TCRdb lists only in-frame clones, some missing. The sample shows 150,000 to 180,000 clones, roughly 72% of them seen only once. V was pared by 6 bases and J by 6 bases, with 11 bases of the junction left unmatched. The CDR3 runs 16 residues. Germline CDR1 is SNHLY and CDR2 is FYNNEI. The clonotype originates from a man aged 30 to 39 in good health and CMV-seronegative. V and J are TRBV2 and TRBJ2-2; TRBD1 matches 9 bases. Specimen: PBMCs. CDR3 loop: CASRRDRVSVAGELFF. CDR3 DNA: TGTGCCAGCAGGAGGGACAGGGTATCAGTCGCCGGGGAGCTGTTTTTT.